This T cell receptor beta chain was identified during a study of neurological immune-mediated disorders. This clonotype was observed many times. The antigen is not known. Losses at the gene ends were 0 bases for V and 14 bases for J; bases not matched to a gene: 4. The germline CDR1 and CDR2 sequences are SGHDN and FVKESK. The CDR3 totals 14 residues. The cDNA was synthesized by means of template-switch 5'RACE, which was carried out with 10-nucleotide random UMIs. The output of every sequencing run exceeded 160 million TCR-beta sequences, derived from 15-18 subjects. One entry per CDR3 protein, called by TCRdb with MiXCR from the 5' RACE reads. Of about 57,000 distinct CDR3 sequences in the sample, roughly an eighth were seen once. Notes on the study in general: The study found no CDR3 amino acid sequences shared by expanded clones across subjects, suggesting private repertoires in all groups.

The chain employs TRBV14 and TRBJ1-6, with 10 bases matching TRBD1. This TCR came from a woman aged 60-75 years with HTLV-1-associated myelopathy (HAM/TSP). The sequencing input was PBMCs. The CDR3 is CASSQDLGQGALHF. CDR3 DNA: TGTGCCAGCAGCCAAGACCTCGGACAGGGGGCCCTCCACTTT.